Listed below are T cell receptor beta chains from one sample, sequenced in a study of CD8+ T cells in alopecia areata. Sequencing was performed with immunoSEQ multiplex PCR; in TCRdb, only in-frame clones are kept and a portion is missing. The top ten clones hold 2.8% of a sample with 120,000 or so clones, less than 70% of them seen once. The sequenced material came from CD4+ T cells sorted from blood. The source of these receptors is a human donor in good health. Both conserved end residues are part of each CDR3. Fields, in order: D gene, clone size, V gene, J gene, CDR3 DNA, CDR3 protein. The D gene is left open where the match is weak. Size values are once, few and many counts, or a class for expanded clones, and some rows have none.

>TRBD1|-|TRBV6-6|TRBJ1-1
TGTGCCAGCAGTTCTCACAGGGGGCTGGGCACTGAAGCTTTCTTT
CASSSHRGLGTEAFF
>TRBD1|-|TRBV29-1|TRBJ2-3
TGCAGCGTAGACCTCGGACAGGGCACAGATACGCAGTATTTT
CSVDLGQGTDTQYF
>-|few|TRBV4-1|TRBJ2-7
TGCGCCAGCAGCCAAGGTTACGGTTATCTGGGCGAGCAGTACTTC
CASSQGYGYLGEQYF
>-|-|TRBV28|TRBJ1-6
TGTGCCAGCAGTTTGTCTCGCAATGACAGGTCTTCACCCCTCCACTTT
CASSLSRNDRSSPLHF
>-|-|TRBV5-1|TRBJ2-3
TGCGCCAGCACAGGGGCGGGCACAGATACGCAGTATTTT
CASTGAGTDTQYF
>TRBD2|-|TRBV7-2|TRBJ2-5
TGTGCCAGCAGCCTAGCGGGGGGGCCGGGGACCCAGTACTTC
CASSLAGGPGTQYF
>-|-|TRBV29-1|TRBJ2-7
TGCAGCGTTGTCTTGAGTTACGAGCAGTACTTC
CSVVLSYEQYF
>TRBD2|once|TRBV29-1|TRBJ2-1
TGCAGCGTTGAAGGGGTTAGCGGGGAAGACAATGAGCAGTTCTTC
CSVEGVSGEDNEQFF
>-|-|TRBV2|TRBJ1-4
TGTGCCAGCAGCAGACACGGATCTAATGAAAAACTGTTTTTT
CASSRHGSNEKLFF
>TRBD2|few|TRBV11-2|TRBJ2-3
TGTGCCAGCAGCGTCCTTTCCGGGGGGGCTAGCACAGATACGCAGTATTTT
CASSVLSGGASTDTQYF
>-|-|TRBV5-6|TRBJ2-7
TGTGCCAGCAGCTCCTCCGAATTAAAGGGAAAGCAGTACTTC
CASSSSELKGKQYF
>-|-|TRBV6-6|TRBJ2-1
TGTGCCAGCAGTCTGGACACGACCTACAATGAGCAGTTCTTC
CASSLDTTYNEQFF
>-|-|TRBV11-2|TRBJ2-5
TGTGCCAGCAGCTTAGCATGGGGTGGCAGGGGAGAGACCCAGTACTTC
CASSLAWGGRGETQYF
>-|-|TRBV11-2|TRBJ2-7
TGTGCCAGCAGCAAAGTCGCTTACGAGCAGTACTTC
CASSKVAYEQYF
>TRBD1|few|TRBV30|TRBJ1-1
TGTGCCTGGAGTGCCAGACAGGGAATAAACACTGAAGCTTTCTTT
CAWSARQGINTEAFF
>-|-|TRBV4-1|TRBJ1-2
TGCGCCAGCAGCGAGCCCCGACAGCCCGGCTACACCTTC
CASSEPRQPGYTF
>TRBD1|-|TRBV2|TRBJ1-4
TGTGCCAGCAGTCGCCGGGACAGCAATGAAAAACTGTTTTTT
CASSRRDSNEKLFF
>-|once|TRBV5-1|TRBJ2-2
TGCGCCAGCAGCTTGGTACCAGACACCGGGGAGCTGTTTTTT
CASSLVPDTGELFF
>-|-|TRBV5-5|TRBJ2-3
TGTGCCAGCAGCTCTGGACTACGGGGGCCAGATACGCAGTATTTT
CASSSGLRGPDTQYF
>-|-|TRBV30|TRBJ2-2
TGTGCCTGGAGAAGACAGACCACCGGGGAGCTGTTTTTT
CAWRRQTTGELFF
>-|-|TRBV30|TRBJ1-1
TGTGCCTGGTCCCGCGGAGTCACTGAAGCTTTCTTT
CAWSRGVTEAFF
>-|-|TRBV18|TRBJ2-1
TGTGCCAGCTCACCATCACGGTACAATGAGCAGTTCTTC
CASSPSRYNEQFF
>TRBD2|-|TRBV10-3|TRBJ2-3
TGTGCCATCAACTTGGGGACTAGCGTTGATACGCAGTATTTT
CAINLGTSVDTQYF
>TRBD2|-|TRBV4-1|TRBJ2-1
TGCGCCAGCAGCCAAGCCAGAGGGGCGGGGGGGCCTAATGAGCAGTTCTTC
CASSQARGAGGPNEQFF
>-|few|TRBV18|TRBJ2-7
TGTGCCAGCTCACCAGGGGCCGAGCAGTACTTC
CASSPGAEQYF
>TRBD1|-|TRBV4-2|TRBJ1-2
TGTGCCAGCAGCGCGGGGACAGGTGTCCTCTATGGCTACACCTTC
CASSAGTGVLYGYTF
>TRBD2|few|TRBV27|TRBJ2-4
TGTGCCAGCAGCGGCTCCACGGGGGGAAACATTCAGTACTTC
CASSGSTGGNIQYF
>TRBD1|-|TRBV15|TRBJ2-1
TGTGCCACCGGAGGGACAGGGGGGCACAATGAGCAGTTCTTC
CATGGTGGHNEQFF
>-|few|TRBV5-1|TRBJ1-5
TGCGCCAGCAGCTTGGGCGGAAACAATCAGCCCCAGCATTTT
CASSLGGNNQPQHF
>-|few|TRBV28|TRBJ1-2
TGTGCCAGCACCAGTTTTCGTGGCTACACCTTC
CASTSFRGYTF
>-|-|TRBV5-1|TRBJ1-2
TGCGCCAGCAGCTTGGAGGGAGAAATAGATGGCTACACCTTC
CASSLEGEIDGYTF
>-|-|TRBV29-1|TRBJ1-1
TGCAGCGGGTGGGGGTTGAACACTGAAGCTTTCTTT
CSGWGLNTEAFF